This paragraph reports one TCR beta chain. Its antigen is not identified. These data are taken from a study of cytomegalovirus exposure and HLA in healthy donors. Study as a whole: Out of about 190 million T cells, an earlier analysis found 117 million unique TCR beta sequences in total. Samples from HLA-typed donors yielded about 85 million unique TCRs in an early data release.

General study points: Among donors in an Asian-associated ancestry cluster, a later analysis reportedly found fewer N-insertions than the roughly 610-donor mean.

This CDR3 is 21 amino acids long. A multiplex PCR was run with 60 Vbeta primers and 13 Jbeta primers. Data came from immunoSEQ multiplex PCR; TCRdb stores just in-frame clones and leaves some out. The sample includes around 120,000 clones, about three quarters of them seen just once. The TCR was taken from a woman aged 30 to 39 in good health and CMV-seropositive. The genes are TRBV21-1 and TRBJ1-3; the D segment call TRBD1 is taken from the table without a DNA check. TRBV21-1 is noted as a pseudogene. The sequenced material came from PBMCs. CDR3 sequence: CASSKVVRGTEKAWAGNTIYF. CDR3 bases: TGTGCCAGCAGCAAAGTGGTCCGAGGGACAGAAAAGGCCTGGGCCGGAAACACCATATATTTT.